This T cell receptor (beta chain) was retrieved from a study of Graves' ophthalmopathy and Graves' hyperthyroidism. Findings of the study overall: The authors also found most expanded thyroid clonotypes above 0.001 frequency in blood. With roughly 65% sensitivity and about 74% specificity, the model predicted ophthalmopathy progression. Separation of ophthalmopathy from stable hyperthyroidism was achieved by a 13-signature model, at about 91% sensitivity and around 81% specificity.

V lost 6 bases and J lost 0, with 11 bases in between. This CDR3 has 14 residues. Looked up from germline, CDR1 is SNHLY and CDR2 is FYNNEI. Comment on this clonotype: The antigen is unknown. A clone one base away is much larger, so this may be a read error.

For repertoire sequencing, the TCR beta CDR3 regions were amplified from RNA transcripts. An opening RT-PCR round employed HTBI primers and preceded a second-round multiplex PCR. TCRdb fed the multiplex PCR reads into MiXCR, producing one record per CDR3 protein. Of 650,000 to 900,000 distinct CDR3 sequences listed, 40% are singletons. CAS ≥3, NOSPECS ≥4, moderate-to-severe activity and duration under 3 months marked donors with ophthalmopathy. The sample was peripheral blood. The sequence derives from an adult man with Graves' ophthalmopathy. The rearrangement uses TRBV2 and TRBJ1-1; D is unclear. The DNA of the CDR3 is TGTGCCAGCAGGATACGACGACTGAACACTGAAGCTTTCTTT. It encodes CASRIRRLNTEAFF.